Included here is one T cell receptor beta chain sequence, with context. Other DNA variants within this sample encode the same CDR3. The data derive from a study of blood T cell repertoires in COVID-19. About the study: Samples came from the United States, Italy and Spain, spanning acute and convalescent COVID-19. Sources were T cells, B-cell-depleted T cells, or PBMCs; the material itself was cDNA or gDNA.

Everyone who took part was roughly 18 to 90 years old, and they came from 24 US areas. Cohort assignment relied on participant-reported clinical history. The CDR3 runs to 13 residues. J gave up 3 bases and V 3 bases, and 1 base lay outside the gene matches. Germline-derived CDR1 and CDR2 are KGHSH and LQKENI. The method was immunoSEQ multiplex PCR; TCRdb's version includes in-frame clones alone and lacks a portion of them. This sample has some 460,000 clones, with 70% to 90% found just once. This clonotype originated in a woman between 18 and 30 years old with acute COVID-19. The chain joins TRBV18 to TRBJ1-2; 7 nucleotides agree with TRBD1. The sequenced sample consisted of PBMCs or T cells enriched from blood (not recorded which). The CDR3 bases are TGTGCCAGCTCACCTGGGACAGACTATGGCTACACCTTC. It translates to CASSPGTDYGYTF.